This T cell receptor (beta chain) is from a study of regulatory T cells in long-lasting Graves disease. Study-wide points: Persistent disease preferred TRBV28, TRBJ1-2 and TRBJ2-5.

Building the TCR beta libraries relied on iRepertoire HTBI primers, and CDR3 regions underwent Arm-PCR. TCRdb analysed the multiplex PCR reads with MiXCR anew, one entry per CDR3 protein. This sample has approximately 360,000 distinct CDR3 sequences; 20% to 25% occur once, and the top ten carry about 27%. This clonotype was seen only a few times. What it recognizes is unknown. Described time point: persistent/refractory GD, antithyroid drugs over 5 years with positive TRAb. Making the TCR library involved RNA that had been extracted from PBMCs. Losses at the gene ends were 7 bases for V and 2 bases for J; bases not matched to a gene: 7. The germline V gene has CDR1 ENHRY and CDR2 SYGVKD. The CDR3 consists of 15 residues.

The sequence was collected from a woman aged 40-49 years with Graves disease. This sequence joins TRBV10-3 and TRBJ2-5; 10 nucleotides align to TRBD1. The sequences come from peripheral blood mononuclear cells (PBMCs), collected when the disease was refractory, from a patient treated with antithyroid drugs. The CDR3 nucleotides read TGTGCCATCAAGGACCGGGACAGGGGACAAGAGACCCAGTACTTC. Amino acid sequence: CAIKDRDRGQETQYF.